This TCR beta chain stems from a study of shared clonotypes between healthy human individuals. Study-wide points: Non-shared clonotypes had lower generation probabilities than clonotypes shared by all four sorted-subset donors.

TCRdb keeps only in-frame clones here, not all; method: immunoSEQ multiplex PCR. The table shows some 2 million clones, with roughly 94% occurring only once. Notes on this clone: Its antigen is not identified.

Germline V CDR1 and CDR2: MNHEY, SVGAGI. CDR3 length: 14 amino acids. Trimming removed 5 bases from V and 8 bases from J, with 18 bases in between. Sequencing was performed on naive CD4+ T cells sorted from blood. Subset indicated: CD45RA+ positively selected. The TCR sequence derives from a man younger than 30 in good health. The chain has TRBV6-5 and TRBJ1-2; D is perhaps TRBD1 (6 bases). For the CDR3, the DNA is TGTGCCAGCAGTGTGCCGGGACAAGCGGGAGGCTACACCTTC. Its protein product is CASSVPGQAGGYTF.